The clone carrying this TCR beta chain has ten or more counts. Building the TCR beta libraries relied on iRepertoire HTBI primers, and CDR3 regions underwent Arm-PCR. In TCRdb, the multiplex PCR reads were re-called with MiXCR into one record per CDR3 protein. Here the sample spans about 620,000 distinct CDR3 sequences, roughly 16% being singletons. Specified time point: newly diagnosed GD, antithyroid drugs for less than 3 months. With RNA extracted from PBMCs as input, the TCR library was made. The sample is drawn from a study of regulatory T cells in long-lasting Graves disease. This sample also belongs to another study, concerning T cells in Graves' hyperthyroidism and ophthalmopathy. That work adds: Uncontrolled infection, other autoimmune disease, pregnancy or lactation excluded patients. A model built on 13 V-J features separated ophthalmopathy from stable hyperthyroidism.

The sequence derives from a woman in her thirties with Graves disease. The sequenced sample was peripheral blood mononuclear cells (PBMCs), obtained at new diagnosis, from a patient treated with antithyroid drugs.

The CDR3 region has the DNA TGTGCCAGCAGTGAAGGAGAGAGTGGCTACACCTTC. This codes for CASSEGESGYTF. The chain links TRBV6-1 to TRBJ1-2; no firm D call. V lost 1 base and J 7 bases, leaving 7 bases between the germline ends. The CDR3 covers 12 residues. Per germline, CDR1 MNHNS and CDR2 SASEGT.